This is a list of T cell receptor beta chains from one sample in a study of T-cell memory formation after mild COVID-19. MiXCR, applied by TCRdb to the 5' RACE reads, yields one record per CDR3 protein. The profile shows under 300,000 distinct CDR3 sequences, under 8.5% of them singletons. The sequencing sample was made of PBMCs or a T cell subset sorted from them (not recorded which). These TCRs come from a man younger than 35 who had mild COVID-19 (a few samples of this study predate the infection). Cell type and time point are not known. The CDR3 runs from the conserved cysteine through the conserved F or W. A D gene is named only where the DNA matches it firmly. Not all rows give a size; the values are once, few, many and, for expanded clones, a class.

V gene: TRBV6-2/TRBV6-3; J gene: TRBJ1-5; clone size: -; D gene: -; CDR3 protein: CASSYSDRGAWPQHF; CDR3 DNA: TGTGCCAGCAGTTACTCGGATCGGGGGGCTTGGCCCCAGCATTTT
V gene: TRBV7-2; J gene: TRBJ2-4; clone size: few; D gene: -; CDR3 protein: CASSDSRAKNIQYF; CDR3 DNA: TGTGCCAGCAGCGACTCGAGAGCCAAAAACATTCAGTACTTC
V gene: TRBV6-1; J gene: TRBJ1-2; clone size: many; D gene: -; CDR3 protein: CASSPGGRGRYGYTF; CDR3 DNA: TGTGCCAGCAGTCCCGGGGGGCGGGGAAGGTATGGCTACACCTTC
V gene: TRBV4-3; J gene: TRBJ2-7; clone size: once; D gene: -; CDR3 protein: CASSQEDTQIYEQYF; CDR3 DNA: TGCGCCAGCAGCCAAGAAGACACACAAATCTACGAGCAGTACTTC
V gene: TRBV6-5; J gene: TRBJ1-2; clone size: many; D gene: -; CDR3 protein: CASSLEGRGAGYTF; CDR3 DNA: TGTGCCAGCAGTTTGGAAGGTCGGGGGGCCGGCTACACCTTC
V gene: TRBV20-1; J gene: TRBJ2-1; clone size: few; D gene: -; CDR3 protein: CSASYGRGGGWMDEQFF; CDR3 DNA: TGCAGTGCTAGTTATGGGCGAGGTGGAGGGTGGATGGATGAGCAGTTCTTC
V gene: TRBV25-1; J gene: TRBJ1-3; clone size: -; D gene: -; CDR3 protein: CASQGGNTIYF; CDR3 DNA: TGTGCCAGTCAAGGTGGAAACACCATATATTTT
V gene: TRBV5-1; J gene: TRBJ2-3; clone size: few; D gene: -; CDR3 protein: CASNPPQTDTQYF; CDR3 DNA: TGCGCCAGCAACCCTCCACAGACAGATACGCAGTATTTT
V gene: TRBV4-3; J gene: TRBJ1-2; clone size: few; D gene: -; CDR3 protein: CASSQSRQGQYYGYTF; CDR3 DNA: TGCGCCAGCAGCCAGTCCCGCCAGGGGCAGTACTATGGCTACACCTTC
V gene: TRBV27; J gene: TRBJ1-1; clone size: -; D gene: -; CDR3 protein: CASSLGFGGMNTEAFF; CDR3 DNA: TGTGCCAGCAGTTTAGGTTTCGGAGGCATGAACACTGAAGCTTTCTTT
V gene: TRBV6-2/TRBV6-3; J gene: TRBJ2-5; clone size: many; D gene: -; CDR3 protein: CASSYPEQTQYF; CDR3 DNA: TGTGCCAGCAGTTACCCGGAACAGACCCAGTACTTC
V gene: TRBV2; J gene: TRBJ2-6; clone size: -; D gene: -; CDR3 protein: CASRRDVDSGANVLTF; CDR3 DNA: TGTGCCAGCAGACGGGACGTGGACTCTGGGGCCAACGTCCTGACTTTC
V gene: TRBV6-5; J gene: TRBJ2-2; clone size: few; D gene: -; CDR3 protein: CASRRGEAGELFF; CDR3 DNA: TGTGCCAGCAGGAGGGGCGAAGCCGGGGAGCTGTTTTTT
V gene: TRBV12-3/TRBV12-4; J gene: TRBJ1-6; clone size: few; D gene: -; CDR3 protein: CASSLGEGSGWGSPLHF; CDR3 DNA: TGTGCCAGCAGTTTAGGCGAGGGCAGCGGTTGGGGTTCACCCCTCCACTTT
V gene: TRBV4-3; J gene: TRBJ1-1; clone size: -; D gene: -; CDR3 protein: CASSQSRENTEAFF; CDR3 DNA: TGCGCCAGCAGCCAATCCAGGGAGAACACTGAAGCTTTCTTT
V gene: TRBV18; J gene: TRBJ1-5; clone size: few; D gene: TRBD1; CDR3 protein: CASSPSPGTVYSNQPQHF; CDR3 DNA: TGTGCCAGCTCACCATCACCCGGGACAGTTTATAGCAATCAGCCCCAGCATTTT
V gene: TRBV15; J gene: TRBJ2-3; clone size: -; D gene: -; CDR3 protein: CATSRARGAPPDTQYF; CDR3 DNA: TGTGCCACCAGCAGAGCCCGGGGGGCTCCCCCAGATACGCAGTATTTT
V gene: TRBV4-1; J gene: TRBJ1-5; clone size: few; D gene: TRBD1; CDR3 protein: CASSPETGRQPQHF; CDR3 DNA: TGCGCCAGCAGCCCAGAGACAGGGCGACAGCCCCAGCATTTT
V gene: TRBV6-5; J gene: TRBJ1-5; clone size: many; D gene: -; CDR3 protein: CASSYAGAGSNQPQHF; CDR3 DNA: TGTGCCAGCAGTTACGCAGGGGCGGGAAGCAATCAGCCCCAGCATTTT